A single T cell receptor beta chain is shown here with its context. This specimen belongs to a study of blood T cells in healthy people across ages. Between the trimmed V and J ends, which lost 2 bases and 0 bases, there was a span of 13 bases. Germline CDR1 reads MGHDK; CDR2 reads SYGVNS. The CDR3 is 17 amino acids. It was with a sample-barcoded 5' primer and a J-beta primer mix that a second PCR of roughly 7 to 12 cycles was run. TCRdb reprocessed the 5' RACE reads via MiXCR and lists one record per CDR3 protein. The sample has roughly 800,000 distinct CDR3 sequences, around 25% seen once. Roughly 10 milliliters was the volume of peripheral blood drawn from each donor. This same sample was also taken into another study, of T cells of mothers and their children. That report adds: TCR recombination output is shaped by thymic selection similarly in related and unrelated pairs. Related pairs of mothers and children showed slightly higher, non-significant overlap versus unrelated pairs.

The chain combines TRBV25-1 with TRBJ2-2, with D possibly matching TRBD2 (6 bases). Source material: blood. This TCR came from a boy younger than 18 in good health. The CDR3 reads CASSESLASANTGELFF. The CDR3 coding sequence is TGTGCCAGCAGTGAAAGTCTTGCTAGCGCGAACACCGGGGAGCTGTTTTTT.